The text below deals with one T cell receptor (beta chain). Antigen specificity is unknown. The data stem from a study of cytomegalovirus exposure and HLA in healthy donors. Study-wide points: Associated with HLA alleles at 0.05 false discovery rate in a later analysis were 16,951 TCR beta sequences. In vitro testing confirmed a few CMV-associated chains as specific for CMV antigens. When a later analysis compared HLA-associated TCR beta chains with equally common others, the HLA-associated chains turned out to be more clonally expanded and to have lower generation probabilities.

PCR used 60 Vbeta primers and 13 Jbeta primers. Repertoires were generated with immunoSEQ multiplex PCR, while TCRdb's copy carries only in-frame clones and drops some. The sample table sets out 95,000 to 150,000 clones. Germline values: CDR1 SNHLY, CDR2 FYNNEI. V lost 3 bases, J lost 3 bases, and 11 bases stayed unmatched. This CDR3 spans 17 amino acids. This TCR derives from a man younger than 35 in good health and CMV-seronegative. The sample comprised PBMCs. The V call is TRBV2, the J call TRBJ2-3, with 8 bases identical to TRBD2. CDR3: CASSDLSLAGPTDTQYF. The CDR3 DNA sequence: TGTGCCAGCAGTGATCTAAGCCTAGCGGGCCCAACAGATACGCAGTATTTT.